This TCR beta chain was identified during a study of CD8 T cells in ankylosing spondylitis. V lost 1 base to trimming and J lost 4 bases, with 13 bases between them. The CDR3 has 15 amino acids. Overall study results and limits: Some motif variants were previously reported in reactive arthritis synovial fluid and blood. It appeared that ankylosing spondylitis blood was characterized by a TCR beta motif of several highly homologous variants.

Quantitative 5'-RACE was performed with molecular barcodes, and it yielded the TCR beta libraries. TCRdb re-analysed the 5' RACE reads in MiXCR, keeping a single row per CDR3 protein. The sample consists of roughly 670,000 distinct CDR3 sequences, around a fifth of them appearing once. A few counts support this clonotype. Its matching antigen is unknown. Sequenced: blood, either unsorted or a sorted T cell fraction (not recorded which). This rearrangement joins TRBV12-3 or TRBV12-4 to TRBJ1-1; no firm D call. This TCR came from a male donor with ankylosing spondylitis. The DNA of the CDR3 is TGTGCCAGCAGTTTAGGGCTAGGGCCTACCACTGAAGCTTTCTTT. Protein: CASSLGLGPTTEAFF.